The clone carrying this T cell receptor beta chain appeared a few times. Time point indicated: sample taken at primary tumor resection. Sequencing of whole RNA from tumor, nontumor lung or frozen PBMC involved no sorting. There were 70 to 80 donors, all of them untreated patients with early-stage non-small cell lung cancer. TCRdb redid the calling of the 5' RACE reads with MiXCR, one entry per CDR3 protein. This sample has more than 9,500 distinct CDR3 sequences, with about a sixth found just once. The sample belongs to a study of spatial heterogeneity in lung cancer. Germline CDR1 is LGHDT and CDR2 is YNNKEL (reference sequence). CDR3 size: 14 residues. The V gene lost 4 bases and the J gene lost 6 bases, with 15 bases spanning the gap.

The gene calls are TRBV3-1 and TRBJ1-2; TRBD1 might be the D (5 bases). The receptor's source is a male donor with early-stage non-small cell lung cancer. The sequencing used PBMCs, collected at surgery. This chain's CDR3 is CASSRRGEEDGYTF. The CDR3 bases are TGTGCCAGCAGCCGAAGGGGAGAAGAGGATGGCTACACCTTC.